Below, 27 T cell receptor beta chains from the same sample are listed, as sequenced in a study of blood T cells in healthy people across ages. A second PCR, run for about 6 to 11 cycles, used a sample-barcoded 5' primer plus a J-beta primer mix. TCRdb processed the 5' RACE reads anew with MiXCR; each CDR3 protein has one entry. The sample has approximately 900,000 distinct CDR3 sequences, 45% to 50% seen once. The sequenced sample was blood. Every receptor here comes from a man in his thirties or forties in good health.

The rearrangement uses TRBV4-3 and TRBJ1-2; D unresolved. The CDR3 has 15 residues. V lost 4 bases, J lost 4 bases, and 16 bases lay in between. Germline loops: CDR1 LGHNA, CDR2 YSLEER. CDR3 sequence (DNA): TGCGCCAGCAGCCCTACCCGCGGAGGTCCCTATGGCTACACCTTC. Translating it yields CASSPTRGGPYGYTF.

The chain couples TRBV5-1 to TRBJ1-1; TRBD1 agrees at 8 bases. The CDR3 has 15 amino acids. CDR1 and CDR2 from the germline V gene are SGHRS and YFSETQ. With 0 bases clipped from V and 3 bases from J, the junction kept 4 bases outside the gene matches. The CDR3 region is CASSLVDRDDTEAFF. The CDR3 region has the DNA TGCGCCAGCAGCTTGGTGGACAGGGACGACACTGAAGCTTTCTTT.

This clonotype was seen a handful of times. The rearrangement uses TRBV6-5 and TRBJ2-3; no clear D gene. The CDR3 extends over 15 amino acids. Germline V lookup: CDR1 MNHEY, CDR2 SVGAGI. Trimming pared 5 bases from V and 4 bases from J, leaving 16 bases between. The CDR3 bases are TGTGCCAGCAGTATAGCCTACCAAGCCGCAGATACGCAGTATTTT. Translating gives CASSIAYQAADTQYF.

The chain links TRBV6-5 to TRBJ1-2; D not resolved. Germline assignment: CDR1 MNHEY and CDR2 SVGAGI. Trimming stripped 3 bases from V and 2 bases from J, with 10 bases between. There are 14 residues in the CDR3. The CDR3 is CASSYTSGNYGYTF. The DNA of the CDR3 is TGTGCCAGCAGTTATACTTCGGGGAACTATGGCTACACCTTC.

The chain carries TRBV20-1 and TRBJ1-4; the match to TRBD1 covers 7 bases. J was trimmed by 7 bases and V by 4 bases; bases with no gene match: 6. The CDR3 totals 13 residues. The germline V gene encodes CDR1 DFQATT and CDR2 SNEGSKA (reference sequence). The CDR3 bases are TGCAGTGCTAAGACGACAGGGTTTGAAAAACTGTTTTTT. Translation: CSAKTTGFEKLFF.

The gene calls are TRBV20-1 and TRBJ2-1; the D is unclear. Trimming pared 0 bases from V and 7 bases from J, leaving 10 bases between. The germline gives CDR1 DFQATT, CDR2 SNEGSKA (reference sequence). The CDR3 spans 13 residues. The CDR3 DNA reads TGCAGTGCTAGAGATCCAGTGGCTAATGAGCAGTTCTTC. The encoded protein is CSARDPVANEQFF.

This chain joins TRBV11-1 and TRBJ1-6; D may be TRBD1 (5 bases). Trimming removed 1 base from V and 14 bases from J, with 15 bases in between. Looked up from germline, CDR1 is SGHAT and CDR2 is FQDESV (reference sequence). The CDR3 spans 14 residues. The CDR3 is CASSLGERGLSLHF. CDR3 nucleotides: TGTGCCAGCAGCTTAGGTGAGAGGGGATTATCCCTCCACTTT.

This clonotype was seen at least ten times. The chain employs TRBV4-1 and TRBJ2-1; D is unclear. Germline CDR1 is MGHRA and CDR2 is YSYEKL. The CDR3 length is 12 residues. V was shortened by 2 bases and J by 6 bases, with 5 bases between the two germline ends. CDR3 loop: CASSQLGNEQFF. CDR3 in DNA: TGCGCCAGCAGCCAACTGGGCAATGAGCAGTTCTTC.

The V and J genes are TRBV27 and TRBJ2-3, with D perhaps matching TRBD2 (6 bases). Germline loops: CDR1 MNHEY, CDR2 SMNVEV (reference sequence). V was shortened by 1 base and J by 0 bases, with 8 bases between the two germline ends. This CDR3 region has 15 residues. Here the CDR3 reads CASSLFRGSTDTQYF. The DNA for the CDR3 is TGTGCCAGCAGTTTATTTCGGGGGAGCACAGATACGCAGTATTTT.

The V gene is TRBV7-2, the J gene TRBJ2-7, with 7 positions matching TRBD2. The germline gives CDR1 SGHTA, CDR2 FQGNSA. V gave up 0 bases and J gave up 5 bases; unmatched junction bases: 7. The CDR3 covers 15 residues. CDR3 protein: CASSLAGRADHEQYF. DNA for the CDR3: TGTGCCAGCAGCTTAGCTGGGAGGGCCGACCACGAGCAGTACTTC.

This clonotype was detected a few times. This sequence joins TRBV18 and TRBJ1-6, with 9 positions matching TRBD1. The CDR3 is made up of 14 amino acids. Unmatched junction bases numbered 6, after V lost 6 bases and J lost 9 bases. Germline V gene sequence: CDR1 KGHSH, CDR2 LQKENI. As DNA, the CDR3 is TGTGCCAGCTCCCCCGGGACAGGGTTTTCACCCCTCCACTTT. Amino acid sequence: CASSPGTGFSPLHF.

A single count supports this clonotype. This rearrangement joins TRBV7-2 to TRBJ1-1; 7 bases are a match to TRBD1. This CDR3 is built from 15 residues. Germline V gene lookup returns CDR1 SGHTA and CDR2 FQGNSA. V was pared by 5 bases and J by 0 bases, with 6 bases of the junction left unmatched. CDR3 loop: CASSPSGQMNTEAFF. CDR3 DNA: TGTGCCAGCAGCCCCTCGGGACAGATGAACACTGAAGCTTTCTTT.

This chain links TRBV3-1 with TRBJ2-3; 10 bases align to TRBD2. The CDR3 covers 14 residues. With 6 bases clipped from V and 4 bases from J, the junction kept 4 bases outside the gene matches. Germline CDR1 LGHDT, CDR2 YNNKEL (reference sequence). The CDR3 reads CASRPAGGADTQYF. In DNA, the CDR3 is TGTGCCAGCAGGCCAGCGGGGGGGGCAGATACGCAGTATTTT.

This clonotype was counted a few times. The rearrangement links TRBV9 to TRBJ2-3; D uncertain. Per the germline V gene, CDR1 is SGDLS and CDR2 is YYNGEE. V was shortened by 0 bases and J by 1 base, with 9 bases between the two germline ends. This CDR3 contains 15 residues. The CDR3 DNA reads TGTGCCAGCAGCGTAGCGCCCCTACGCACAGATACGCAGTATTTT. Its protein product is CASSVAPLRTDTQYF.

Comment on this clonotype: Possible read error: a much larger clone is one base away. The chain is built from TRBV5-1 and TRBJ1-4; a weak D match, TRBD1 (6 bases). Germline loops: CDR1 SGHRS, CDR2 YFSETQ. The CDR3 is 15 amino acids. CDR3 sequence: CTSSLAGGTNEKLFF. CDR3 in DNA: TGCACCAGCAGCTTGGCCGGGGGCACTAATGAAAAACTGTTTTTT.

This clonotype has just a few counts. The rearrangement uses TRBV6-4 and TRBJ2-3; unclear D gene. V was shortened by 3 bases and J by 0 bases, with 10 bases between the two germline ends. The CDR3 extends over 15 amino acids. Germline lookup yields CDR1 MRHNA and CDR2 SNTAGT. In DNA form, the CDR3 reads TGTGCCAGCAGTGAGAATCGCGCTAGCACAGATACGCAGTATTTT. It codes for CASSENRASTDTQYF.

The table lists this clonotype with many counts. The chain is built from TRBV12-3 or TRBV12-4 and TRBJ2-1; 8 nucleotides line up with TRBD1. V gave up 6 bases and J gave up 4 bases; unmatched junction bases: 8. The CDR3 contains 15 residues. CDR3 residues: CASRRSGTGYNEQFF. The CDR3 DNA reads TGTGCCAGCAGACGTTCCGGGACAGGATACAATGAGCAGTTCTTC.

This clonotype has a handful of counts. In DNA form, the CDR3 reads TGTGCCAGCAGCTCTCTTAGAGGCAGGGGAAGTGAAAAACTGTTTTTT. Amino acid sequence: CASSSLRGRGSEKLFF. The chain links TRBV7-9 to TRBJ1-4, with D possibly TRBD1 on 6 matching bases. This CDR3 has 16 residues. The germline V gene has CDR1 SEHNR and CDR2 FQNEAQ (reference sequence). Trimming pared 4 bases from V and 7 bases from J, leaving 19 bases between.

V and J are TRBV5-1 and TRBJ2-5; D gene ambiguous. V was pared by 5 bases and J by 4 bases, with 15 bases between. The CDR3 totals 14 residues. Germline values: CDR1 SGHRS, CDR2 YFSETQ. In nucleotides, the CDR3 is TGCGCCAGCAGGCAAGAAGTTGTGGGAGAGACCCAGTACTTC. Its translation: CASRQEVVGETQYF.

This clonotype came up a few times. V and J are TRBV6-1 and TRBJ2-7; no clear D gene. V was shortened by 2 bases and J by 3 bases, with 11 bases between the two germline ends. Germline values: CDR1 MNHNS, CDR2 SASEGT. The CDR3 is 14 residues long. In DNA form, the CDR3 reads TGTGCCAGCAGTGAATATGGCAACAACTACGAGCAGTACTTC. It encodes CASSEYGNNYEQYF.

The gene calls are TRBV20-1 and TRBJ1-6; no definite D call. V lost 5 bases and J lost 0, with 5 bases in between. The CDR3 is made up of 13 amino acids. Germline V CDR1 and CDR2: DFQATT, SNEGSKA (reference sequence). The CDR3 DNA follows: TGCAGTGCTGAGAACTCCTATAATTCACCCCTCCACTTT. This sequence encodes CSAENSYNSPLHF.

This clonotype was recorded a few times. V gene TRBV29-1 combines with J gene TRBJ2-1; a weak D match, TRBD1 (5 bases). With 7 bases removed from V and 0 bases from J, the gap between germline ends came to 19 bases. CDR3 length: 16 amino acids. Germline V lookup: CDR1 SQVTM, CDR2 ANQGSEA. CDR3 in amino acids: CSGTLTTVSSYNEQFF. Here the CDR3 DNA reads TGCAGCGGAACCTTGACGACAGTGAGCTCCTACAATGAGCAGTTCTTC.

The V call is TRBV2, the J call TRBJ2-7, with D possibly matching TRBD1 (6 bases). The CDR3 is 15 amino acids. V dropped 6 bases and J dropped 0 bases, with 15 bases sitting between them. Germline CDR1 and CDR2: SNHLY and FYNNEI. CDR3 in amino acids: CASRKTGASSYEQYF. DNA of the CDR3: TGTGCCAGCAGAAAGACAGGCGCCTCCTCCTACGAGCAGTACTTC.

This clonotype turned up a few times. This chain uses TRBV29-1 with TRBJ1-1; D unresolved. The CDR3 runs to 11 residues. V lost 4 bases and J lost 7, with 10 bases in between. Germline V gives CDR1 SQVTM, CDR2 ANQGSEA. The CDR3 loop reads CSVAGQGEAFF. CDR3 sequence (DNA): TGCAGCGTTGCGGGCCAAGGTGAAGCTTTCTTT.

In DNA, the CDR3 is TGTGCCAGCAGCTTATCGCTAGCGGGGCATCCAGATACGCAGTATTTT. Translating gives CASSLSLAGHPDTQYF. This sequence joins TRBV13 and TRBJ2-3; 9 nucleotides match TRBD2. In germline, CDR1 is PRHDT, CDR2 FYEKMQ (reference sequence). J gave up 4 bases and V 2 bases, and 7 bases lay outside the gene matches. The CDR3 is 16 amino acids.

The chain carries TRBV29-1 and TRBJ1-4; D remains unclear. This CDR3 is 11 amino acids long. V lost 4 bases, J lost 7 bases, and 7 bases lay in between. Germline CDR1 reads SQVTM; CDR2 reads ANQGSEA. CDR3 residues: CSVAGGEKLFF. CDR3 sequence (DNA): TGCAGCGTTGCGGGTGGTGAAAAACTGTTTTTT.

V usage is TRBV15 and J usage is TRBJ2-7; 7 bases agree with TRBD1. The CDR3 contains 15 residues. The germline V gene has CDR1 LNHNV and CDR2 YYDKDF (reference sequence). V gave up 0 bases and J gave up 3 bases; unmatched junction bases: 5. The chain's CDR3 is CATSRDSRQGYEQYF. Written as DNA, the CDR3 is TGTGCCACCAGCAGAGATTCTAGACAGGGCTACGAGCAGTACTTC.